A selection of T cell receptor beta chains follows, all from one sample in a study of early stage breast cancer tumors. Data came from immunoSEQ multiplex PCR; TCRdb stores just in-frame clones and leaves some out. The sample includes more than 60,000 clones, roughly 80% of them seen just once. Sequences were obtained from blood. These receptors originate from a person aged 60 to 70 with breast cancer. CDR3s include the opening cysteine and the closing phenylalanine or tryptophan. Each record gives: V gene, D gene, J gene, CDR3 protein. D genes are given only for firm matches.

V gene: TRBV6-1
D gene: .
J gene: TRBJ2-3
CDR3 protein: CASRKTPSTDTQYF

V gene: TRBV18
D gene: .
J gene: TRBJ1-5
CDR3 protein: CASSPDDQPQHF

V gene: TRBV10-3
D gene: TRBD1
J gene: TRBJ2-5
CDR3 protein: CAIRTDRVETQYF

V gene: TRBV5-6
D gene: .
J gene: TRBJ2-2
CDR3 protein: CASSSLKTTGELFF

V gene: TRBV7-3
D gene: .
J gene: TRBJ1-1
CDR3 protein: CASSIYREAEAFF

V gene: TRBV29-1
D gene: TRBD1
J gene: TRBJ2-1
CDR3 protein: CSVKGGTGISYNEQFF

V gene: TRBV6-5
D gene: TRBD1
J gene: TRBJ1-3
CDR3 protein: CASSYRGQPRDTIYF

V gene: TRBV27
D gene: .
J gene: TRBJ1-1
CDR3 protein: CASSFREGDEAFF

V gene: TRBV7-9
D gene: .
J gene: TRBJ1-6
CDR3 protein: CASSPGGGSPLHF

V gene: TRBV19
D gene: .
J gene: TRBJ2-7
CDR3 protein: CASSTSSGGGGYEQYF

V gene: TRBV5-5
D gene: TRBD2
J gene: TRBJ2-3
CDR3 protein: CASSSQAGAPDTQYF

V gene: TRBV27
D gene: .
J gene: TRBJ2-1
CDR3 protein: CATKGGADNEQFF

V gene: TRBV7-7
D gene: .
J gene: TRBJ2-1
CDR3 protein: CASRSRGGEQFF

V gene: TRBV7-6
D gene: TRBD1
J gene: TRBJ1-5
CDR3 protein: CASSLAGGEQPQHF

V gene: TRBV27
D gene: .
J gene: TRBJ2-3
CDR3 protein: CASSRRPTDTQYF

V gene: TRBV7-9
D gene: TRBD1
J gene: TRBJ2-1
CDR3 protein: CASSGQGNEQFF

V gene: TRBV7-9
D gene: .
J gene: TRBJ2-2
CDR3 protein: CASSLGRSTGELFF

V gene: TRBV7-2
D gene: TRBD1
J gene: TRBJ1-2
CDR3 protein: CASSKRTGERYGYTF

V gene: TRBV7-9
D gene: .
J gene: TRBJ1-2
CDR3 protein: CASSLVRGPSYGYTF

V gene: TRBV5-1
D gene: .
J gene: TRBJ2-7
CDR3 protein: CASSLDTGTTYEQYF

V gene: TRBV28
D gene: .
J gene: TRBJ1-2
CDR3 protein: CASSLQGWSSGYTF

V gene: TRBV28
D gene: TRBD1
J gene: TRBJ1-1
CDR3 protein: CASSQDRGYKNTEAFF

V gene: TRBV18
D gene: .
J gene: TRBJ1-4
CDR3 protein: CASSPLGNEKLFF

V gene: TRBV19
D gene: .
J gene: TRBJ1-5
CDR3 protein: CASISAGSNQPQHF

V gene: TRBV5-4
D gene: .
J gene: TRBJ2-3
CDR3 protein: CASTGQSTDTQYF

V gene: TRBV4-1
D gene: .
J gene: TRBJ1-6
CDR3 protein: CASSQGPLDALHF

V gene: TRBV14
D gene: TRBD2
J gene: TRBJ2-1
CDR3 protein: CASSQQLAGGYNEQFF

V gene: TRBV29-1
D gene: .
J gene: TRBJ2-3
CDR3 protein: CSVKPGSSTDTQYF

V gene: TRBV19
D gene: .
J gene: TRBJ1-1
CDR3 protein: CASSLGRAEAFF

V gene: TRBV5-6
D gene: .
J gene: TRBJ2-7
CDR3 protein: CASSPGTYYEQYF

V gene: TRBV5-4
D gene: .
J gene: TRBJ1-1
CDR3 protein: CASSLGVRRTEAFF

V gene: TRBV7-3
D gene: .
J gene: TRBJ2-5
CDR3 protein: CASSLKGGGIWGETQYF

V gene: TRBV10-3
D gene: TRBD2
J gene: TRBJ2-1
CDR3 protein: CAISTSGSNEQFF

V gene: TRBV6-5
D gene: TRBD1
J gene: TRBJ1-1
CDR3 protein: CASNEGTANTEAFF

V gene: TRBV27
D gene: TRBD2
J gene: TRBJ2-3
CDR3 protein: CASSPRVGQRGSYTQYF

V gene: TRBV28
D gene: TRBD1
J gene: TRBJ2-7
CDR3 protein: CASRVPGQGYEQYF

V gene: TRBV9
D gene: TRBD2
J gene: TRBJ2-1
CDR3 protein: CASSAHSGSIIEQFF

V gene: TRBV30
D gene: .
J gene: TRBJ1-1
CDR3 protein: CACREGTEAFF

V gene: TRBV5-4
D gene: TRBD1
J gene: TRBJ2-1
CDR3 protein: CASSLVGQGAGEQFF

V gene: TRBV6-5
D gene: .
J gene: TRBJ2-2
CDR3 protein: CASSYSATGELFF

V gene: TRBV11-3
D gene: .
J gene: TRBJ2-1
CDR3 protein: CASSLRGRRMYEQFF

V gene: TRBV27
D gene: .
J gene: TRBJ2-1
CDR3 protein: CASSYDSSPYNEQFF

V gene: TRBV10-3
D gene: TRBD2
J gene: TRBJ2-7
CDR3 protein: CAIRISGGGHEQYF

V gene: TRBV18
D gene: .
J gene: TRBJ1-2
CDR3 protein: CASSPYGKKQQGHTF

V gene: TRBV28
D gene: .
J gene: TRBJ1-5
CDR3 protein: CASSPAGYGNQPQHF

V gene: TRBV28
D gene: .
J gene: TRBJ2-7
CDR3 protein: CASSLLDVSYEQYF

V gene: TRBV9
D gene: .
J gene: TRBJ2-3
CDR3 protein: CASSPRISGGGGSTDTQYF

V gene: TRBV28
D gene: .
J gene: TRBJ1-3
CDR3 protein: CASSSSGIEGSGNTIYF

V gene: TRBV5-1
D gene: .
J gene: TRBJ1-1
CDR3 protein: CASGKDRRNTEAFF

V gene: TRBV15
D gene: .
J gene: TRBJ1-4
CDR3 protein: CATSMIRGEKLFF

V gene: TRBV9
D gene: .
J gene: TRBJ1-1
CDR3 protein: CASSVAQGTEAFF

V gene: TRBV7-2
D gene: .
J gene: TRBJ1-1
CDR3 protein: CASSLRQGNTEAFF

V gene: TRBV28
D gene: .
J gene: TRBJ1-2
CDR3 protein: CASSILSTEVTF

V gene: TRBV7-3
D gene: .
J gene: TRBJ2-7
CDR3 protein: CASSPLRGPYEQYF

V gene: TRBV29-1
D gene: TRBD1
J gene: TRBJ1-5
CDR3 protein: CSVEMKEGQPNYYSNQPQHF

V gene: TRBV19
D gene: TRBD1
J gene: TRBJ1-2
CDR3 protein: CASSSSGTEGGYGYTF

V gene: TRBV15
D gene: .
J gene: TRBJ1-4
CDR3 protein: CATSRHLDILFF